A selection of T cell receptor beta chains follows, all from one sample in a study of blood T cells in healthy people across ages. TCRdb redid the calling of the 5' RACE reads with MiXCR, one entry per CDR3 protein. The sample has about 510,000 distinct CDR3 sequences, about 27% seen once. This same sample was also part of a study on T cells of mothers and their children.

The sample consisted of blood. These receptor sequences come from a boy aged 2 to 9 in good health. Each CDR3 is given with its conserved first and last residue. A D gene is named only where the DNA matches it firmly. Rows give clone size only sometimes, using once, few, many, or a class for an expanded clone.

15,TRBV6-6,-,-,TRBJ1-6,TGTGCCAGCAGTTACGAAGGGGGAGAGTATTCACCCCTCCACTTT,CASSYEGGEYSPLHF
14,TRBV15,-,-,TRBJ2-5,TGTGCCACCAGCAGAGATCGCTCCGGGGAGACCCAGTACTTC,CATSRDRSGETQYF
14,TRBV12-3/TRBV12-4,few,-,TRBJ1-2,TGTGCCAGCAGTTTAGAACAGGGATTTTATGGCTACACCTTC,CASSLEQGFYGYTF
13,TRBV6-5,-,-,TRBJ2-1,TGTGCCAGCTCCCGGGATGAGCAAACTGAGCAGTTCTTC,CASSRDEQTEQFF
14,TRBV10-3,-,TRBD1,TRBJ1-1,TGTGCCATCAGTGATTGGCAGGGGGACGCTGAAGCTTTCTTT,CAISDWQGDAEAFF
16,TRBV15,few,-,TRBJ2-2,TGTGCCACCAGCAGCTACGACAGGCCAGACACCGGGGAGCTGTTTTTT,CATSSYDRPDTGELFF
16,TRBV12-3/TRBV12-4,-,TRBD1,TRBJ1-1,TGTGCCAGCAGTCCTACCCGGGACAGGATAACTACTGAAGCTTTCTTT,CASSPTRDRITTEAFF
13,TRBV20-1,-,-,TRBJ2-7,TGCAGTGCCCACCGGGACCCCGAATACGAGCAGTACTTC,CSAHRDPEYEQYF
13,TRBV3-1,few,TRBD2,TRBJ2-1,TGTGCCAGCAACCAGCGGGGTAACAATGAGCAGTTCTTC,CASNQRGNNEQFF
19,TRBV21-1,-,-,TRBJ2-5,TGTGCCAGCACCAATTCGGGCGTGTATGAGGTCCGTGCCTCCGGGGCCCAGTACTTC,CASTNSGVYEVRASGAQYF
14,TRBV7-3,-,TRBD2,TRBJ2-1,TGTGCCAGCAGCTTAGGGCGGGGGGAGGTTGAGCAGTTCTTC,CASSLGRGEVEQFF
16,TRBV4-1,-,TRBD1,TRBJ1-2,TGCGCCAGCAGCCAAGCCGGGACAGGGGGTCCAAGTGGCTACACCTTC,CASSQAGTGGPSGYTF
13,TRBV2,-,-,TRBJ1-1,TGTGCCAGCACCAGACAGGCGGGGGATGAAGCTTTCTTT,CASTRQAGDEAFF
14,TRBV29-1,few,TRBD1,TRBJ1-2,TGCAGCGCCGGGGGACAGCGAGCTAACTATGGCTACACCTTC,CSAGGQRANYGYTF